The 25 T cell receptor beta chains in this list originate from one sample, sequenced in a study of lymphopenia after photon versus proton radiotherapy. Measured with immunoSEQ multiplex PCR; TCRdb has only the in-frame clones, and not every one. Of approximately 7,700 clones listed, more than 85% are singletons. The source material was peripheral blood, sampled from a patient treated with photon-based radiotherapy. These receptors all come from a woman in her 70s with pancreatic cancer.

The chain employs TRBV5-1 and TRBJ2-7; 8 bases match TRBD2. Germline loops: CDR1 SGHRS, CDR2 YFSETQ. The CDR3 totals 16 residues. J gave up 2 bases and V 0 bases, and 7 bases lay outside the gene matches. The CDR3: CASSLGATSVTYEQYF. DNA for the CDR3: TGCGCCAGCAGCTTGGGCGCGACTAGCGTTACCTACGAGCAGTACTTC.

This clone was detected only once. The V call is TRBV6-5, the J call TRBJ2-1, with D uncertain. Germline V gene sequence: CDR1 MNHEY, CDR2 SVGAGI. Trimming cost V 5 bases and J 6 bases, with 17 bases left between them. The CDR3 consists of 15 residues. CDR3 loop: CASSPGDLRGNEQFF. CDR3 nucleotides: TGTGCCAGCAGTCCTGGAGACCTCAGAGGCAATGAGCAGTTCTTC.

This chain connects TRBV28 to TRBJ2-7; D is undetermined. CDR3 size: 13 residues. CDR1 is MDHEN and CDR2 is SYDVKM in the germline V gene. V lost 6 bases and J 6 bases, leaving 15 bases between the germline ends. The CDR3 spells CASSRLLVFEQYF. The CDR3 DNA sequence: TGTGCCAGCAGCAGACTCCTGGTCTTCGAGCAGTACTTC.

J is TRBJ1-4 and V is TRBV5-1, with unresolved D. Germline CDR1 and CDR2: SGHRS and YFSETQ. This CDR3 has 16 amino acids. V was cut by 0 bases and J by 1 base, with 10 bases left in between. In DNA, the CDR3 is TGCGCCAGCAGCTTGGGGAGGGTCGGAACTAATGAAAAACTGTTTTTT. Translated: CASSLGRVGTNEKLFF.

This clone has just a few counts. V usage is TRBV28 and J usage is TRBJ2-4; 9 bases map to TRBD1. Germline assignment: CDR1 MDHEN and CDR2 SYDVKM. The CDR3 has 15 residues. J was trimmed by 13 bases and V by 4 bases; bases with no gene match: 14. The CDR3 DNA is TGTGCCAGCAGTTCAGGAACGACAGGGGGATGGCTCCAGTACTTC. Translating it yields CASSSGTTGGWLQYF.

V gene TRBV14 combines with J gene TRBJ2-6; D may be TRBD1 (5 bases). The CDR3 covers 16 residues. V was clipped by 3 bases and J by 4 bases, with 13 bases between them. From germline, CDR1 is SGHDN and CDR2 FVKESK. In DNA form, the CDR3 reads TGTGCCAGCAGCCAGGCCTTGGGGCGGGGGGCCAACGTCCTGACTTTC. This translates into CASSQALGRGANVLTF.

This chain joins TRBV7-2 and TRBJ2-1; TRBD2 matches at 9 bases. Germline V gene data show CDR1 as SGHTA and CDR2 as FQGNSA. The length of the CDR3 is 18 residues. After removal of 0 bases from V and 6 bases from J, the junction contained 12 bases not matched to a gene. The CDR3 loop is CASSLAKGGLAGTNEQFF. The CDR3 DNA sequence: TGTGCCAGCAGCTTAGCCAAGGGGGGGCTAGCGGGAACCAATGAGCAGTTCTTC.

The gene calls are TRBV7-2 and TRBJ2-7; D tentatively fits TRBD1 or TRBD2 (5 bases each). This CDR3 has 14 amino acids. Trimming pared 3 bases from V and 2 bases from J, leaving 11 bases between. Germline V CDR1 and CDR2: SGHTA, FQGNSA. The CDR3 protein is CASSFSRGPYEQYF. The CDR3 DNA is TGTGCCAGCAGCTTCTCTCGGGGACCCTACGAGCAGTACTTC.

The chain has TRBV27 and TRBJ1-1, with a weak D call TRBD1 (6 bases). CDR1 is MNHEY, CDR2 SMNVEV, per germline (reference sequence). V dropped 4 bases and J dropped 7 bases, with 13 bases sitting between them. This CDR3 region has 13 residues. CDR3 protein: CASSSRTEYEAFF. The CDR3 bases are TGTGCCAGCAGTTCCCGGACAGAGTATGAAGCTTTCTTT.

This rearrangement joins TRBV9 to TRBJ2-5, with D possibly being TRBD1 or TRBD2 (6 bases each). The ends were cut back, 0 bases at V and 5 bases at J, with 20 bases in the middle. The CDR3 spans 17 residues. Germline CDR1 reads SGDLS; CDR2 reads YYNGEE. CDR3 bases: TGTGCCAGCAGCGTAGGGAGGGGGGACATCCGGGCGGAGACCCAGTACTTC. Translation: CASSVGRGDIRAETQYF.

The gene calls are TRBV10-3 and TRBJ2-2; tentative D call: TRBD2 (5 bases). The CDR3 has 17 residues. The V gene's germline CDR1 is ENHRY and CDR2 SYGVKD. Trimming removed 3 bases at V and 5 bases at J, with 19 bases between. In nucleotides, the CDR3 is TGTGCCATCAGTGATCCTACCCGGACGGGGAGTACCGGGGAGCTGTTTTTT. It codes for CAISDPTRTGSTGELFF.

The chain is built from TRBV7-9 and TRBJ2-3, with a weak D call TRBD2 (7 bases). Trimming cost V 5 bases and J 4 bases, with 13 bases left between them. This CDR3 has 14 amino acids. Germline V gene sequence: CDR1 SEHNR, CDR2 FQNEAQ (reference sequence). The CDR3 DNA is TGTGCCAGCAGCCCGAGGGGGGGATCAGATACGCAGTATTTT. This encodes CASSPRGGSDTQYF.

The J gene is TRBJ1-5, the V gene TRBV7-2; D might be TRBD1 (5 bases). The CDR3 has 16 amino acids. The germline V and J ends were trimmed by 5 bases and 1 base, with 15 bases remaining between them. Germline V gives CDR1 SGHTA, CDR2 FQGNSA. The DNA for the CDR3 is TGTGCCAGCAGCCACCGGGGGGATCAGAGCAATCAGCCCCAGCATTTT. It codes for CASSHRGDQSNQPQHF.

V gene TRBV7-2 combines with J gene TRBJ2-5, with 15 positions matching TRBD2. This CDR3 comprises 19 residues. The ends lost 1 base at V and 1 base at J; junction bases unmatched: 7. The germline V gene encodes CDR1 SGHTA and CDR2 FQGNSA. The DNA of the CDR3 is TGTGCCAGCAGCTTAGGTTGGACTAGCGGGAGGGGTAGCCAAGAGACCCAGTACTTC. This sequence encodes CASSLGWTSGRGSQETQYF.

This clone was seen only once. The V gene is TRBV5-4, the J gene TRBJ2-2; D might be TRBD1 (6 bases). The V gene lost 4 bases and the J gene lost 4 bases, with 17 bases spanning the gap. This CDR3 contains 16 residues. Germline values: CDR1 SGHNT, CDR2 YYREEE (reference sequence). CDR3 region: CASSPNPGHITGELFF. In DNA, the CDR3 is TGTGCCAGCAGCCCTAACCCGGGACACATCACCGGGGAGCTGTTTTTT. Full variable domain (rest looked up from reference TRBV5-4 and TRBJ2-2): ETGVTQSPTHLIKTRGQQVTLRCSSQSGHNTVSWYQQALGQGPQFIFQYYREEENGRGNFPPRFSGLQFPNYSSELNVNALELDDSALYLCASSPNPGHITGELFFGEGSRLTVL.

The gene calls are TRBV28 and TRBJ1-6; D is undetermined. The V end was cut by 7 bases, the J end by 9 bases, with 10 bases between. There are 12 residues in the CDR3. Germline loops: CDR1 MDHEN, CDR2 SYDVKM. DNA for the CDR3: TGTGCCAGCACCTCCCGGATTTCACCCCTCCACTTT. It yields the protein CASTSRISPLHF.

J is TRBJ2-1 and V is TRBV2, with 8 bases that match TRBD2. This CDR3 region has 16 residues. CDR1 is SNHLY, CDR2 FYNNEI, per germline. Trimming took 6 bases from V and 9 from J; bases not matched to a gene: 16. DNA for the CDR3: TGTGCCAGCAGCGGACAGTTCAGCGGGAGAGATTTTGAGCAGTTCTTC. Amino acids: CASSGQFSGRDFEQFF.

The rearrangement uses TRBV5-5 and TRBJ1-6; TRBD1 matches 7 bases. Trimming cost V 0 bases and J 9 bases; bases outside gene matches: 6. The CDR3 spans 15 residues. The V gene's germline CDR1 is SGHKS and CDR2 YYEKEE (reference sequence). The chain's CDR3 is CASSLATGEASPLHF. The CDR3 coding sequence is TGTGCCAGCAGCTTGGCCACAGGGGAGGCTTCACCCCTCCACTTT.

The V call is TRBV4-3, the J call TRBJ1-5, with a tentative D call TRBD1 (5 bases). V dropped 4 bases and J dropped 4 bases, with 14 bases sitting between them. The CDR3 contains 15 residues. Germline V CDR1 and CDR2: LGHNA, YSLEER. The CDR3 DNA reads as TGCGCCAGCAGCCTAGATGGGGCACAGAATCAGCCCCAGCATTTT. This gives the protein CASSLDGAQNQPQHF.

The J gene is TRBJ2-7, the V gene TRBV11-2, with 7 bases matching TRBD1. CDR3 length: 15 amino acids. With 4 bases clipped from V and 0 bases from J, the junction kept 6 bases outside the gene matches. Germline lookup yields CDR1 SGHAT and CDR2 FQNNGV. The CDR3 DNA reads as TGTGCCAGCAGCTCCGGACAGGCTTACTCCTACGAGCAGTACTTC. This translates into CASSSGQAYSYEQYF.

The CDR3 nucleotides read TGTGCCAGCAGCCAAGCCGGGACTAGCGGGGGGGGCATTCAGGAGACCCAGTACTTC. Protein product: CASSQAGTSGGGIQETQYF. The chain carries TRBV4-2 and TRBJ2-5, with TRBD2 identical over 16 bases. This CDR3 is 19 amino acids long. The V segment lost 1 base and the J segment 5 bases; nucleotides outside the gene matches: 10. Germline assignment: CDR1 LGHNA and CDR2 YNFKEQ.

CDR3 residues: CASNSLASGNTGELFF. The CDR3 DNA sequence: TGCGCCAGCAATTCTTTGGCCAGCGGGAACACCGGGGAGCTGTTTTTT. The rearrangement uses TRBV5-1 and TRBJ2-2, with D possibly being TRBD2 (5 bases). This CDR3 region has 16 residues. Trimming left V 6 bases short and J 1 base short, with 16 bases between. Germline V gene sequence: CDR1 SGHRS, CDR2 YFSETQ. Based on the CDR3 plus reference TRBV5-1 and TRBJ2-2, the full variable domain is KAGVTQTPRYLIKTRGQQVTLSCSPISGHRSVSWYQQTPGQGLQFLFEYFSETQRNKGNFPGRFSGRQFSNSRSEMNVSTLELGDSALYLCASNSLASGNTGELFFGEGSRLTVL.

The V call is TRBV29-1, the J call TRBJ2-1; unclear D gene. CDR3 size: 15 residues. V lost 0 bases and J 4 bases, leaving 13 bases between the germline ends. CDR1 and CDR2 from the germline V gene are SQVTM and ANQGSEA. The CDR3 reads CSVEDPNPLYNEQFF. The CDR3 DNA reads TGCAGCGTTGAAGACCCGAACCCCCTTTACAATGAGCAGTTCTTC.

The rearrangement uses TRBV5-4 and TRBJ2-5; no firm D call. The assigned J gene may be wrong: the sequence end matches TRBJ2-7 better. This CDR3 is built from 13 residues. From germline, CDR1 is SGHNT and CDR2 YYREEE (reference sequence). CDR3 sequence: CASSFEGTYEQYF. The CDR3 DNA follows: TGTGCCAGCAGCTTTGAAGGGACCTACGAGCAGTACTTC.

This chain links TRBV19 with TRBJ1-3; D is unresolved. The CDR3 sequence is 14 residues long. Trimming pared 6 bases from V and 4 bases from J, leaving 13 bases between. CDR1 and CDR2 from the germline V gene are LNHDA and SQIVND (reference sequence). CDR3 bases: TGTGCCAGTAGGGAAGGAGGTTCCGGAAACACCATATATTTT. Its protein is CASREGGSGNTIYF. The full variable domain, in which reference TRBV19 and TRBJ1-3 provide the parts outside the CDR3, is DGGITQSPKYLFRKEGQNVTLSCEQNLNHDAMYWYRQDPGQGLRLIYYSQIVNDFQKGDIAEGYSVSREKKESFPLTVTSAQKNPTAFYLCASREGGSGNTIYFGEGSWLTVV.